Each of the 20 T cell receptor beta chains below was sequenced from the same sample in a study of T cell changes during pregnancy in multiple sclerosis. Produced via immunoSEQ multiplex PCR; TCRdb's table is partial and in-frame only. The sample has around 60,000 clones; around 92% are singletons. Sequences were derived from peripheral blood, sampled in the second trimester of pregnancy. Receptors originate from a female donor in good health, enrolled as a control in a pregnancy study.

This chain links TRBV11-2 with TRBJ2-7, with TRBD1 matching over 9 bases. The germline V gene has CDR1 SGHAT and CDR2 FQNNGV. The ends lost 5 bases at V and 4 bases at J; junction bases unmatched: 9. CDR3 length equals 15 residues. The CDR3 DNA follows: TGTGCCAGCAGCATCACGGGACAGGGTCGGTACGAGCAGTACTTC. Its protein product is CASSITGQGRYEQYF.

The gene calls are TRBV7-2 and TRBJ2-7; TRBD2 is a possible D gene (5 bases). The CDR3 is 17 residues long. The germline gives CDR1 SGHTA, CDR2 FQGNSA. The V end was cut by 0 bases, the J end by 1 base, with 16 bases between. The CDR3 sequence is CASSLALLVRGSYEQYF. CDR3 DNA sequence: TGTGCCAGCAGCTTAGCGCTCTTGGTCCGGGGATCCTACGAGCAGTACTTC.

The chain is built from TRBV28 and TRBJ2-5; D not certain. Trimming removed 3 bases at V and 5 bases at J, with 7 bases between. The CDR3 length is 12 residues. Per the germline V gene, CDR1 is MDHEN and CDR2 is SYDVKM. The CDR3 DNA sequence: TGTGCCAGCAGTTTGACACACGAGACCCAGTACTTC. This sequence encodes CASSLTHETQYF.

The CDR3 protein is CACGTAGYSNQPQHF. Written as DNA, the CDR3 is TGTGCCTGTGGGACAGCAGGATATAGCAATCAGCCCCAGCATTTT. This chain links TRBV30 with TRBJ1-5, with 7 bases that match TRBD1. V was clipped by 6 bases and J by 0 bases; unmatched bases: 8. The CDR3 spans 15 residues. Germline V gene sequence: CDR1 GTSNPN, CDR2 SVGIG (reference sequence).

The count of this clone is one. The chain is built from TRBV9 and TRBJ1-4, with 8 bases aligning to TRBD1. Germline-derived CDR1 and CDR2 are SGDLS and YYNGEE. V gave up 2 bases and J gave up 3 bases; unmatched junction bases: 6. The CDR3 length is 16 residues. The CDR3 is CASSVDRGLANEKLFF. The CDR3 DNA reads TGTGCCAGCAGCGTCGACAGGGGTCTCGCTAATGAAAAACTGTTTTTT.

This chain joins TRBV7-9 and TRBJ2-7; 13 bases line up with TRBD2. The CDR3 length is 17 residues. The junction had 6 bases not matched to a gene; V was cut back by 3 bases and J by 1 base. CDR1 is SEHNR and CDR2 is FQNEAQ in the germline V gene (reference sequence). The CDR3 coding sequence is TGTGCCAGCAGCTTGGGACTAGCGGGACCGAGATCCTACGAGCAGTACTTC. Translation gives CASSLGLAGPRSYEQYF.

The V call is TRBV2, the J call TRBJ1-1; D gene uncertain. The ends were cut back, 4 bases at V and 1 base at J, with 7 bases in the middle. The CDR3 consists of 13 residues. Germline CDR1 and CDR2: SNHLY and FYNNEI. The CDR3 DNA reads TGTGCCAGCAGTGTGGGAGAGAACACTGAAGCTTTCTTT. Translation: CASSVGENTEAFF. The whole variable domain, filled in from reference TRBV2 and TRBJ1-1, reads EPEVTQTPSHQVTQMGQEVILRCVPISNHLYFYWYRQILGQKVEFLVSFYNNEISEKSEIFDDQFSVERPDGSNFTLKIRSTKLEDSAMYFCASSVGENTEAFFGQGTRLTVV.

The chain joins TRBV7-2 to TRBJ1-5, with 7 nucleotides matching TRBD1. Germline lookup yields CDR1 SGHTA and CDR2 FQGNSA. V lost 3 bases to trimming and J lost 0 bases; unmatched junction nucleotides: 5. The CDR3 is 16 residues long. CDR3 amino acids: CASSFAGGYSNQPQHF. The DNA for the CDR3 is TGTGCCAGCAGCTTTGCAGGGGGTTATAGCAATCAGCCCCAGCATTTT.

The DNA of the CDR3 is TGCGCCAGCCAGGTTGAGAGCTCCTACAATGAGCAGTTCTTC. It yields the protein CASQVESSYNEQFF. The rearrangement uses TRBV5-1 and TRBJ2-1; D is unresolved. Deletions cut 7 bases from V and 0 bases from J, with 11 bases between. Looked up from germline, CDR1 is SGHRS and CDR2 is YFSETQ. This CDR3 is 14 amino acids long.

The chain recombines TRBV5-4 with TRBJ1-1; D not certain. The CDR3 has 15 residues. Looked up from germline, CDR1 is SGHNT and CDR2 is YYREEE (reference sequence). Trimming took 1 base from V and 1 from J, leaving 11 bases between them. The CDR3: CASSLSPRANTEAFF. The CDR3, as DNA: TGTGCCAGCAGCTTGTCGCCGCGGGCGAACACTGAAGCTTTCTTT.

The chain has TRBV7-9 and TRBJ1-1; 7 bases match TRBD1. J gave up 4 bases and V 3 bases, and 2 bases lay outside the gene matches. This CDR3 spans 13 amino acids. Germline CDR1 SEHNR, CDR2 FQNEAQ (reference sequence). CDR3 residues: CASSFQGGTEAFF. DNA of the CDR3: TGTGCCAGCAGCTTCCAGGGGGGCACTGAAGCTTTCTTT.

The chain employs TRBV19 and TRBJ2-1; 13 nucleotides agree with TRBD2. Germline values: CDR1 LNHDA, CDR2 SQIVND (reference sequence). With V trimmed by 6 bases and J by 2 bases, 4 bases remained unmatched. This CDR3 comprises 16 residues. In nucleotides, the CDR3 is TGTGCCAGTAGGTCCGGGACTAGCGGGGCCTACAATGAGCAGTTCTTC. Its protein is CASRSGTSGAYNEQFF.

The chain has TRBV10-3 and TRBJ2-1, with 8 bases fitting TRBD2. Trimming removed 6 bases from V and 4 bases from J; junction bases left unmatched: 5. The CDR3 runs to 14 residues. Germline V lookup: CDR1 ENHRY, CDR2 SYGVKD. As DNA, the CDR3 is TGTGCCATCAGGACAGCGGGGGAGTACAATGAGCAGTTCTTC. This translates into CAIRTAGEYNEQFF.

This rearrangement joins TRBV29-1 to TRBJ2-7; D is perhaps TRBD2 (5 bases). Germline assignment: CDR1 SQVTM and CDR2 ANQGSEA. The CDR3 runs to 12 residues. V shed 6 bases and J shed 3 bases, with 12 bases lying between them. The chain's CDR3 is CSVKPGSYEQYF. The DNA for the CDR3 is TGCAGCGTGAAACCGGGGAGCTACGAGCAGTACTTC.

The gene calls are TRBV30 and TRBJ2-2; the D is unclear. This CDR3 contains 11 residues. Germline V lookup: CDR1 GTSNPN, CDR2 SVGIG (reference sequence). V lost 2 bases, J lost 8 bases, and 6 bases lay in between. The CDR3 spells CAWSPSGELFF. The CDR3 DNA sequence: TGTGCCTGGAGTCCGTCGGGGGAGCTGTTTTTT.

This clone appeared once. The chain joins TRBV9 to TRBJ2-2; possibly TRBD1 for D (6 bases). The CDR3 is made up of 14 amino acids. The V and J ends lost 7 bases and 3 bases respectively, with 13 bases between them. CDR1 is SGDLS, CDR2 YYNGEE, per germline. The CDR3 coding sequence is TGTGCCAGCGCCACGGGACAAGACACCGGGGAGCTGTTTTTT. Its protein is CASATGQDTGELFF.

The chain carries TRBV30 and TRBJ2-2; 8 bases match TRBD2. Germline V gene data show CDR1 as GTSNPN and CDR2 as SVGIG (reference sequence). The V gene end was trimmed by 4 bases and the J gene end by 5 bases; junction bases not matched to a gene: 6. The CDR3 is 14 residues long. CDR3 protein: CAWTSGRWTGELFF. CDR3 coding DNA: TGTGCCTGGACCAGCGGGAGATGGACCGGGGAGCTGTTTTTT. The full variable domain, its missing parts supplied by reference TRBV30 and TRBJ2-2, is SQTIHQWPATLVQPVGSPLSLECTVEGTSNPNLYWYRQAAGRGLQLLFYSVGIGQISSEVPQNLSASRPQDRQFILSSKKLLLSDSGFYLCAWTSGRWTGELFFGEGSRLTVL.

A few counts support this clone. This chain joins TRBV4-3 and TRBJ1-1, with D unresolved. The CDR3 has 17 residues. Deletions cut 0 bases from V and 1 base from J, with 15 bases between. Germline loops: CDR1 LGHNA, CDR2 YSLEER. CDR3 region: CASSQDAGRRGNTEAFF. The CDR3 DNA sequence: TGCGCCAGCAGCCAAGACGCGGGCAGGAGAGGGAACACTGAAGCTTTCTTT.

V usage is TRBV5-1 and J usage is TRBJ2-7; D gene ambiguous. The CDR3 is 17 residues long. V shed 0 bases and J shed 0 bases, with 16 bases lying between them. The germline gives CDR1 SGHRS, CDR2 YFSETQ. DNA for the CDR3: TGCGCCAGCAGCTTGGGGTATTTGACGGGTATCTCCTACGAGCAGTACTTC. Translating gives CASSLGYLTGISYEQYF.

This sequence joins TRBV7-9 and TRBJ2-1; 14 positions agree with TRBD2. The CDR3 consists of 16 residues. Germline values: CDR1 SEHNR, CDR2 FQNEAQ (reference sequence). Trimming took 4 bases from V and 7 from J; bases not matched to a gene: 6. In nucleotides, the CDR3 is TGTGCCAGCAGCTCCGGACTAGCGGGAGGTTCGAATGAGCAGTTCTTC. Protein sequence: CASSSGLAGGSNEQFF.